This TCR beta chain is from a study of CD8+ T cells in alopecia areata. Study-level findings and limits: TCR sharing was clearer in mice than between patients, perhaps partly owing to patient HLA diversity. Affected scalp, especially in alopecia totalis/universalis, had a higher clonality than normal scalp did.

The V end was cut by 3 bases, the J end by 3 bases, with 8 bases between. The CDR3 is 13 amino acids. The germline CDR1 and CDR2 sequences are KGHSH and LQKENI. Sequencing relied on a cDNA template that was reverse transcribed from extracted RNA. Profiling relied on immunoSEQ multiplex PCR, and the TCRdb table lists in-frame clones only, not all of them. The top ten hold approximately 4.8% of the sample, which has 150,000 to 200,000 clones, roughly 50% seen once. Comments on this clone: Its antigen is unknown.

CD4+ and CD8+ T cells were sorted from PBMCs. The receptor was derived from a human donor in good health. V is TRBV18 and J is TRBJ1-2, with D unresolved. Input material: CD4+ T cells sorted from blood. The CDR3 protein is CASSPEVDYGYTF. DNA for the CDR3: TGTGCCAGCTCACCGGAGGTCGACTATGGCTACACCTTC.